The 19 T cell receptor beta chains below were found in one sample sequenced in a study of blood T cell repertoires in COVID-19. Clones were read by immunoSEQ multiplex PCR, and TCRdb kept only the in-frame ones, dropping some. The data hold approximately 300,000 clones, with roughly 88% observed a single time. The specimen was peripheral blood. The receptors originated from a human donor with COVID-19, enrolled during active disease. The donor label of this sample is uncertain.

The chain combines TRBV19 with TRBJ2-3, with TRBD1 identical over 9 bases. V gave up 5 bases and J gave up 5 bases; unmatched junction bases: 5. CDR1 is LNHDA, CDR2 SQIVND, per germline (reference sequence). The CDR3 extends over 14 amino acids. The CDR3 DNA reads TGTGCCAGTAGTGCGCGGGACAGGGAAGATACGCAGTATTTT. Encoded protein: CASSARDREDTQYF.

The DNA of the CDR3 is TGTGCCAGCAGCTTACAGGGGGCCCTAAGGAACACTGAAGCTTTCTTT. This gives the protein CASSLQGALRNTEAFF. This rearrangement joins TRBV7-2 to TRBJ1-1, with 8 bases lining up with TRBD1. Looked up from germline, CDR1 is SGHTA and CDR2 is FQGNSA. The V gene end was trimmed by 2 bases and the J gene end by 1 base; junction bases not matched to a gene: 6. The CDR3 sequence is 16 residues long.

This clone has a handful of counts. V is TRBV30 and J is TRBJ2-3; 8 nucleotides agree with TRBD2. J was trimmed by 1 base and V by 3 bases; bases with no gene match: 12. The CDR3 spans 17 residues. The germline gives CDR1 GTSNPN, CDR2 SVGIG (reference sequence). The CDR3 reads CAWSSGRGREGTDTQYF. The CDR3 DNA reads as TGTGCCTGGAGCAGCGGGAGAGGAAGAGAGGGCACAGATACGCAGTATTTT.

The chain combines TRBV21-1 with TRBJ2-7; TRBD2, the D gene given by the table, was not confirmed from the DNA. TRBV21-1 is reported as a pseudogene. The CDR3 consists of 16 residues. CDR3: CASSKARVCHSYEQYF. Here the CDR3 DNA reads TGTGCCAGCAGCAAAGCGCGGGTCTGTCATTCCTACGAGCAGTACTTC.

This clone occurred a few times. J is TRBJ1-1 and V is TRBV7-2, with D possibly being TRBD1 (6 bases). Trimming cost V 3 bases and J 4 bases, with 9 bases left between them. CDR3 size: 13 residues. Germline values: CDR1 SGHTA, CDR2 FQGNSA. The CDR3 sequence is CASSFRDITEAFF. CDR3 bases: TGTGCCAGCAGCTTCCGGGACATCACTGAAGCTTTCTTT.

The rearrangement joins TRBV5-4 to TRBJ2-3; TRBD2 matches 12 bases. This CDR3 has 18 residues. CDR1 is SGHNT and CDR2 is YYREEE in the germline V gene (reference sequence). V shed 0 bases, J shed 2 bases, and the junction held 7 bases outside the gene matches. The CDR3 DNA reads TGTGCCAGCAGCTTGGGGGCTAGCGGGAGGGGGCACACAGATACGCAGTATTTT. Translated, it gives CASSLGASGRGHTDTQYF.

The J gene is TRBJ2-5, the V gene TRBV6-5, with D hard to call. This CDR3 spans 16 amino acids. The germline gives CDR1 MNHEY, CDR2 SVGAGI. Deletions cut 2 bases from V and 7 bases from J, with 20 bases between. CDR3 nucleotides: TGTGCCAGCAGTTACGCGCTCCCAGGCGCTGGTGCGACCCAGTACTTC. Its protein is CASSYALPGAGATQYF.

The V gene is TRBV29-1, the J gene TRBJ1-4, with a possible D match to TRBD1 (5 bases). The CDR3 is 14 amino acids. Germline lookup yields CDR1 SQVTM and CDR2 ANQGSEA. The V end was cut by 4 bases, the J end by 5 bases, with 14 bases between. CDR3 sequence reads: CSVGSGNQNEKLFF. For the CDR3, the DNA is TGCAGCGTTGGGTCAGGGAACCAAAATGAAAAACTGTTTTTT.

The chain recombines TRBV20-1 with TRBJ1-1, with a weak D call TRBD1 (5 bases). The CDR3 is 14 amino acids. Per germline, CDR1 DFQATT and CDR2 SNEGSKA (reference sequence). The V gene lost 3 bases and the J gene lost 3 bases, with 14 bases spanning the gap. This CDR3 is CSASFRDGHTEAFF. CDR3 in DNA: TGCAGTGCTAGTTTCAGGGATGGGCACACTGAAGCTTTCTTT.

The J gene is TRBJ2-7, the V gene TRBV18; tentative D call: TRBD1 (8 bases). The CDR3 is made up of 14 amino acids. V was shortened by 5 bases and J by 7 bases, with 18 bases between the two germline ends. CDR1 and CDR2 (germline): KGHSH, LQKENI. CDR3 sequence (DNA): TGTGCCAGCTCAGCCGGAACAGGGGGGGGAGAGCAGTACTTC. This gives the protein CASSAGTGGGEQYF.

This chain connects TRBV7-9 to TRBJ2-1; D possibly corresponds to TRBD1 (5 bases). CDR3 length equals 15 residues. Germline CDR1 reads SEHNR; CDR2 reads FQNEAQ (reference sequence). The V gene lost 2 bases and the J gene lost 3 bases, with 11 bases spanning the gap. The CDR3 region is CASSLTGHHYNEQFF. DNA for the CDR3: TGTGCCAGCAGCTTAACTGGACACCACTACAATGAGCAGTTCTTC.

The CDR3 loop reads CASSAESGGNSPLHF. The CDR3, as DNA: TGTGCCAGCAGTGCTGAGTCTGGGGGCAATTCACCCCTCCACTTT. The rearrangement uses TRBV2 and TRBJ1-6; D possibly corresponds to TRBD1 (6 bases). The CDR3 length is 15 residues. V lost 4 bases and J lost 7, with 14 bases in between. Germline CDR1 and CDR2: SNHLY and FYNNEI.

This chain links TRBV7-9 with TRBJ2-5; 7 nucleotides align to TRBD2. The CDR3 loop spans 14 amino acids. J gave up 3 bases and V 3 bases, and 4 bases lay outside the gene matches. Germline CDR1 SEHNR, CDR2 FQNEAQ (reference sequence). CDR3 nucleotides: TGTGCCAGCAGCTTGAGGCGGGAGAAAGAGACCCAGTACTTC. Its protein is CASSLRREKETQYF.

CDR3 amino acids: CASSLARGTGAFETQYF. DNA of the CDR3: TGTGCCAGCAGCTTGGCGAGGGGGACAGGGGCGTTCGAGACCCAGTACTTC. The genes are TRBV5-4 and TRBJ2-5, with 10 positions matching TRBD1. V was clipped by 0 bases and J by 5 bases; unmatched bases: 10. The germline V gene has CDR1 SGHNT and CDR2 YYREEE (reference sequence). This CDR3 comprises 17 residues.

This clone appeared a single time. This chain links TRBV25-1 with TRBJ1-4; D is unresolved. This CDR3 comprises 13 residues. CDR1 and CDR2 from the germline V gene are MGHDK and SYGVNS. Deletions cut 1 base from V and 7 bases from J, with 7 bases between. The CDR3 coding sequence is TGTGCCAGCAGTGAATTGAACAGTGAAAAACTGTTTTTT. It translates to CASSELNSEKLFF.

This sequence joins TRBV5-1 and TRBJ2-1, with TRBD1 matching 8 bases. The CDR3 extends over 15 amino acids. The germline gives CDR1 SGHRS, CDR2 YFSETQ. Losses at the gene ends were 1 base for V and 5 bases for J; bases not matched to a gene: 5. The CDR3 DNA follows: TGCGCCAGCAGCTTGAGGACAGGGTCGGACAATGAGCAGTTCTTC. Translation: CASSLRTGSDNEQFF.

This clone was seen a few times. The rearrangement joins TRBV5-1 to TRBJ1-6; 8 bases map to TRBD1. Losses at the gene ends were 1 base for V and 6 bases for J; bases not matched to a gene: 9. The CDR3 is 17 amino acids. The germline V gene encodes CDR1 SGHRS and CDR2 YFSETQ. The CDR3 spells CASSLLGAGGSNSPLHF. CDR3 DNA: TGCGCCAGCAGCTTGCTAGGAGCAGGGGGCTCTAATTCACCCCTCCACTTT.

V usage is TRBV3-1 (or the pseudogene TRBV3-2) and J usage is TRBJ1-1; TRBD1 is a possible D gene (6 bases). The CDR3 has 15 amino acids. Germline loops: CDR1 LGHDT, CDR2 YNNKEL (reference sequence). Deletions cut 0 bases from V and 3 bases from J, with 11 bases between. The CDR3 here is CASSQDGGAHTEAFF. As DNA, the CDR3 is TGTGCCAGCAGCCAAGATGGGGGGGCGCACACTGAAGCTTTCTTT.

The chain carries TRBV7-3 and TRBJ2-1, with TRBD2 matching 7 bases. The CDR3 length is 13 residues. In germline, CDR1 is SGHTA, CDR2 FQGTGA. The V gene end was trimmed by 5 bases and the J gene end by 7 bases; junction bases not matched to a gene: 5. In nucleotides, the CDR3 is TGTGCCAGCAGCCGCGAACTAGCGAATGAGCAGTTCTTC. Translation gives CASSRELANEQFF.